This entry is about one TCR beta chain. This record belongs to a study of tumor T cells in aggressive B-cell lymphoma. CDR3 size: 12 residues. The germline CDR1 and CDR2 sequences are KGHSH and LQKENI. Trimming took off 5 bases at V and 3 bases at J, with 8 bases between the two ends. The repertoire was sequenced with immunoSEQ multiplex PCR; TCRdb's copy has only in-frame clones and lacks some. Of about 5,100 clones in the sample, roughly 93% were seen once. The sequencing input was tumor tissue. The sequence was collected from an adult with diffuse large B cell lymphoma. The chain couples TRBV18 to TRBJ2-7, with D perhaps matching TRBD1 (6 bases). The CDR3 bases are TGTGCCAGCTCAAGGACAGACTACGAGCAGTACTTC. Translation gives CASSRTDYEQYF.